The source of this T cell receptor beta chain is a study of blood T cell repertoires in COVID-19. There are 14 residues in the CDR3. The J segment lost 6 bases and the V segment lost 6 bases, leaving 9 bases of the junction unmatched. Germline V gene lookup returns CDR1 MDHEN and CDR2 SYDVKM. Clones were read by immunoSEQ multiplex PCR, and TCRdb kept only the in-frame ones, dropping some. The repertoire holds a few hundred thousand clones, with roughly 88% as singletons. The rearrangement joins TRBV28 to TRBJ1-2; 8 nucleotides line up with TRBD1. The sequenced sample consisted of peripheral blood. This clonotype was obtained from a woman in her seventies with COVID-19, enrolled during active disease. CDR3 sequence (DNA): TGTGCCAGCAGCCCCTGGACAGGGAATGATGGCTACACCTTC. Encoded protein: CASSPWTGNDGYTF.